This TCR beta chain is drawn from a study of CD8+ T cells in alopecia areata. Study information: Oral tofacitinib, 5 to 10 mg twice daily, was given in an open-label trial.

RNA extraction was followed by reverse transcription into cDNA, which acted as the sequencing template. The protocol was immunoSEQ multiplex PCR, while the TCRdb copy is restricted to in-frame clones and leaves out a portion. The sample lists hundreds of thousands of clones, around 62% occurring once. Whole-study results and caveats: Clonality was higher in lesional than normal scalp, especially in alopecia totalis/universalis. Compared with mice, patients displayed less clear TCR sharing, possibly for HLA-related reasons.

About this clone: Antigen: not known.

The length of the CDR3 is 13 residues. With 6 bases removed from V and 7 bases from J, the gap between germline ends came to 13 bases. Per the germline V gene, CDR1 is MRHNA and CDR2 is SNTAGT. Patients with alopecia areata provided lesional scalp punch biopsies as well as peripheral blood. The sample here was CD4+ T cells sorted from blood, taken at week 0. This sequence was found in a human donor with alopecia areata. V gene TRBV6-4 combines with J gene TRBJ1-5; TRBD1 is a possible D gene (5 bases). DNA of the CDR3: TGTGCCAGCAGAGGCAGGGAGAACCAGCCCCAGCATTTT. It is translated as CASRGRENQPQHF.